This T cell receptor (beta chain) is drawn from a study of T-cell memory formation after mild COVID-19. This clonotype was found many times. Its target is not known. 5'RACE, which relied on constant-segment primers, yielded TCR alpha and TCR beta cDNA libraries carrying sample barcodes and UMIs. Via MiXCR, TCRdb re-called the 5' RACE reads, giving one row per CDR3 protein. Among around 250,000 distinct CDR3 sequences listed, 15% to 20% were seen once. Study-level points and caveats: The authors did not confirm SARS-CoV-2 specificity of second-wave clones peaking day 37.

The CDR3 is 15 residues long. Germline V CDR1 and CDR2: SGHTA, FQGNSA. The V gene lost 1 base and the J gene lost 2 bases, with 9 bases spanning the gap. The sample was PBMCs or a T cell subset sorted from them (not recorded which). The chain combines TRBV7-2 with TRBJ2-1; D may be TRBD2 (6 bases). The clonotype comes from a man between 18 and 29 years old who had mild COVID-19 (a few samples of this study predate the infection). Cell type and time point are not known. The CDR3, as DNA: TGTGCCAGCAGCTTAGTTTCGGGGGCCTACAATGAGCAGTTCTTC. This translates into CASSLVSGAYNEQFF.